Listed below are T cell receptor beta chains from one sample, sequenced in a study of chemoradiotherapy in HPV16-positive cancers. Generated by immunoSEQ multiplex PCR, the TCRdb table keeps only in-frame clones and is missing some. Of 3,000 to 4,500 clones listed, approximately 96% are singletons. The specimen was collected from a patient who underwent chemoradiotherapy. Receptors originate from a human donor with HPV-associated anogenital cancer. Both conserved end residues are trimmed from each CDR3. A D gene is named only where the DNA matches it firmly.

TRBJ2-5 | . | TRBV7-7 | ASSPFSATGETQY
TRBJ2-7 | . | TRBV19 | ASSNTGITYEQY
TRBJ2-3 | TRBD2 | TRBV9 | ASSVGLAGGTDTQY
TRBJ2-1 | . | TRBV5-4 | ASSSSDGISSYNEQF
TRBJ1-5 | . | TRBV2 | ASSEGGVYNQPQH
TRBJ1-2 | . | TRBV9 | ASSNPPYGYT
TRBJ2-7 | TRBD1 | TRBV10-1 | ASSEYPGQTGSGHEQY
TRBJ1-1 | . | TRBV11-3 | ASSLEMDTEAF
TRBJ1-5 | TRBD1 | TRBV23-1 | ASSQSRDREGNQPQH
TRBJ2-6 | TRBD2 | TRBV10-3 | AIRPLAASSGANVLT
TRBJ1-1 | . | TRBV19 | ASSLLNTEAF
TRBJ2-5 | . | TRBV7-8 | ASSLSQLAETQY
. | . | TRBV5-8 | ASSWGRVGYEQY
TRBJ1-1 | . | TRBV9 | ASSVASVNTEAF
TRBJ2-1 | . | TRBV10-3 | AILKGNNEQF
TRBJ1-2 | . | TRBV21-1 | ASPQGDFYGYT
TRBJ1-2 | . | TRBV7-9 | ASSQTGAFLYGYT
TRBJ2-7 | TRBD1 | TRBV5-1 | ASSSFGPRTGSSYEQY
TRBJ1-4 | . | TRBV5-1 | ASSFDETRGEKLF
TRBJ1-4 | . | TRBV5-1 | ASSLPQGGKLF
TRBJ1-1 | . | TRBV7-6 | ASSLVSGTENTEAF
TRBJ1-6 | . | TRBV6-5 | ASSSGSSGGSPLH
TRBJ1-2 | . | TRBV6-1 | ASSTGSNYGYT
TRBJ1-6 | . | TRBV11-2 | ASSLEGGDSPLH
TRBJ1-6 | . | TRBV5-1 | ASSLGGDRSPLH
TRBJ1-2 | . | TRBV27 | ASSLAGNYGYT
TRBJ1-2 | . | TRBV27 | ASRGLGSGYT